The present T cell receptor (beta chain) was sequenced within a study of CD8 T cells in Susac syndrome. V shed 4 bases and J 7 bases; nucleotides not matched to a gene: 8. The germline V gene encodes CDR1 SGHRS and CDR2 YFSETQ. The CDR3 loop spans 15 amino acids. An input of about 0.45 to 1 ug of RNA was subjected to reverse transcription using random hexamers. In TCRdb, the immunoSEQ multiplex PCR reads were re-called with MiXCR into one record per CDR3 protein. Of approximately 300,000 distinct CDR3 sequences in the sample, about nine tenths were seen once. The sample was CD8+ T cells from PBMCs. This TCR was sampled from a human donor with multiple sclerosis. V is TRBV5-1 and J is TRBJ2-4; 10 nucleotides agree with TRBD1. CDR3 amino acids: CASSMTGGAQNIQYF. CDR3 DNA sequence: TGCGCCAGCAGCATGACAGGGGGCGCGCAGAACATTCAGTACTTC.